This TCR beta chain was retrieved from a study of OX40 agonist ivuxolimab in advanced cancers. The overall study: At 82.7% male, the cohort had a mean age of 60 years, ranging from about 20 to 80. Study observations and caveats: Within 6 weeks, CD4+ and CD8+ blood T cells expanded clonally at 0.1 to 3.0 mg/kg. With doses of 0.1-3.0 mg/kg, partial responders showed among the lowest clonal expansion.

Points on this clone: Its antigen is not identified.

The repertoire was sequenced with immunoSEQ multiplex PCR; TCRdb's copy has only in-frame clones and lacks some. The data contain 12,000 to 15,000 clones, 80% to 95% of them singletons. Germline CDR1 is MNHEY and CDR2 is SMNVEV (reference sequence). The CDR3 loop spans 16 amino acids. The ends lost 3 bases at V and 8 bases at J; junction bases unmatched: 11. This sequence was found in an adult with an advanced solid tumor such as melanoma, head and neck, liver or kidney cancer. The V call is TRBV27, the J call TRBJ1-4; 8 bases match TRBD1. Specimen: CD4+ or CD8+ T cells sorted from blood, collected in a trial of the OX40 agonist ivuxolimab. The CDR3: CASSFHGQGGREKLFF. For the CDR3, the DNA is TGTGCCAGCAGTTTCCATGGACAGGGAGGAAGGGAAAAACTGTTTTTT.